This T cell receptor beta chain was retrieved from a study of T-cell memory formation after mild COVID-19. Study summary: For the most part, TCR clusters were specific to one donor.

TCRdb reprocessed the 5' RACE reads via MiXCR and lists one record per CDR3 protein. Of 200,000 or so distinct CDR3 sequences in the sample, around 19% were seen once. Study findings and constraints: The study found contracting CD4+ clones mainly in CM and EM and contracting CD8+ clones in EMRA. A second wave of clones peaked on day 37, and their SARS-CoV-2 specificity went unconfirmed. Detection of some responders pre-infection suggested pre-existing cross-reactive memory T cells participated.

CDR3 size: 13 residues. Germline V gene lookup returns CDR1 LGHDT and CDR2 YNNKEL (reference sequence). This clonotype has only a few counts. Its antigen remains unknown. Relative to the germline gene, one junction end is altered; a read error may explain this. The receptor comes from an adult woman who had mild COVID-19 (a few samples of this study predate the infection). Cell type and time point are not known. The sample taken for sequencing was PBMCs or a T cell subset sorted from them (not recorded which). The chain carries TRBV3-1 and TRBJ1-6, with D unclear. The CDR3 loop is CASSQDGDSPLHF. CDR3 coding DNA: TGTGCCAGCAGTCAAGATGGGGATTCACCCCTCCACTTT.